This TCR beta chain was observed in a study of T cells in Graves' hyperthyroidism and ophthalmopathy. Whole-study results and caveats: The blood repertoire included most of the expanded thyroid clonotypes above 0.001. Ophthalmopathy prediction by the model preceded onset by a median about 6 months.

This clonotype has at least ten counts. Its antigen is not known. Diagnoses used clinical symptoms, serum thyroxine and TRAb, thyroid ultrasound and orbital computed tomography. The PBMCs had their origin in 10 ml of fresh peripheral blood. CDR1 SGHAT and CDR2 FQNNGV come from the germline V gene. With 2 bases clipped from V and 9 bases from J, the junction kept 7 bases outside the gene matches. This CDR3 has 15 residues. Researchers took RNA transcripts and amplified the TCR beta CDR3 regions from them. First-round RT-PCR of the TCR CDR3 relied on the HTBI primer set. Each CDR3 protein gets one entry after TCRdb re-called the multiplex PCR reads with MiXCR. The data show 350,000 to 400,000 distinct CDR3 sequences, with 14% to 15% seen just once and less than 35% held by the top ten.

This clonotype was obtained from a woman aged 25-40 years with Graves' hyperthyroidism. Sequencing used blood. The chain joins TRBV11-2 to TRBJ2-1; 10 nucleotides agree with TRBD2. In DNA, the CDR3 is TGTGCCAGCAGCTTAAAGCGGGAGGGCTTAGGTGAGCAGTTCTTC. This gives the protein CASSLKREGLGEQFF.